One and the same sample provided the 5 T cell receptor beta chains below, sequenced in a study of T cell repertoires in cytomegalovirus infection. No antigen has been assigned to these receptors. One entry per CDR3 protein results from TCRdb running MiXCR on the reads. The sample records approximately 910,000 distinct CDR3 sequences, 31% being singletons. The starting material was cultured CD8+ T cells from PBMCs, obtained from culture after CMV antigen stimulation. The receptors stem from a human donor in good health (CMV status not recorded). Some clones in this sample may be carry-over from other donors' samples.

The J gene is TRBJ2-1, the V gene TRBV7-9; D tentatively fits TRBD1 or TRBD2 (7 bases each). The germline gives CDR1 SEHNR, CDR2 FQNEAQ (reference sequence). The CDR3 consists of 16 residues. V lost 5 bases and J lost 6, with 20 bases in between. The CDR3 spells CASSPWEGARVNEQFF. CDR3 DNA sequence: TGTGCCAGCAGCCCCTGGGAGGGGGCGCGGGTCAATGAGCAGTTCTTC. The full variable domain, in which reference TRBV7-9 and TRBJ2-1 provide the parts outside the CDR3, is DTGVSQNPRHKITKRGQNVTFRCDPISEHNRLYWYRQTLGQGPEFLTYFQNEAQLEKSRLLSDRFSAERPKGSFSTLEIQRTEQGDSAMYLCASSPWEGARVNEQFFGPGTRLTVL.

This clonotype was detected only a few times. The chain recombines TRBV6-6 with TRBJ1-5; D ambiguous. The length of the CDR3 is 11 residues. The V end lost 10 bases, the J end lost 2 bases, and 6 bases lay between the germline ends. Germline CDR1 and CDR2: MNHNY and SVGAGI (reference sequence). The CDR3 coding sequence is TGTGCCACAGGCGGCAATCAGCCCCAGCATTTT. Its protein product is CATGGNQPQHF.

The chain joins TRBV13 to TRBJ1-4; D is unclear. Trimming cost V 2 bases and J 6 bases, with 13 bases left between them. Germline V gives CDR1 PRHDT, CDR2 FYEKMQ (reference sequence). The CDR3 has 15 amino acids. This chain's CDR3 is CASSLKGQADEKLFF. DNA of the CDR3: TGTGCCAGCAGCTTAAAAGGTCAGGCCGATGAAAAACTGTTTTTT. The variable domain in full, completed from reference TRBV13 and TRBJ1-4, reads AAGVIQSPRHLIKEKRETATLKCYPIPRHDTVYWYQQGPGQDPQFLISFYEKMQSDKGSIPDRFSAQQFSDYHSELNMSSLELGDSALYFCASSLKGQADEKLFFGSGTQLSVL.

DNA of the CDR3: TGTGCCAGCAGTTTGACCTTGGGGCGAGAGACCCAGTACTTC. This sequence encodes CASSLTLGRETQYF. The chain recombines TRBV6-5 with TRBJ2-5, with D perhaps TRBD1 (5 bases). The germline gives CDR1 MNHEY, CDR2 SVGAGI. There are 14 residues in the CDR3. V dropped 4 bases and J dropped 4 bases, with 13 bases sitting between them.

The sample holds many counts of this clonotype. The chain combines TRBV12-3 or TRBV12-4 with TRBJ2-1; D uncertain. CDR3 length: 14 residues. With 1 base removed from V and 9 bases from J, the gap between germline ends came to 13 bases. The CDR3 here is CASSLVVWTGEQFF. DNA of the CDR3: TGTGCCAGCAGTTTAGTTGTCTGGACCGGTGAGCAGTTCTTC.